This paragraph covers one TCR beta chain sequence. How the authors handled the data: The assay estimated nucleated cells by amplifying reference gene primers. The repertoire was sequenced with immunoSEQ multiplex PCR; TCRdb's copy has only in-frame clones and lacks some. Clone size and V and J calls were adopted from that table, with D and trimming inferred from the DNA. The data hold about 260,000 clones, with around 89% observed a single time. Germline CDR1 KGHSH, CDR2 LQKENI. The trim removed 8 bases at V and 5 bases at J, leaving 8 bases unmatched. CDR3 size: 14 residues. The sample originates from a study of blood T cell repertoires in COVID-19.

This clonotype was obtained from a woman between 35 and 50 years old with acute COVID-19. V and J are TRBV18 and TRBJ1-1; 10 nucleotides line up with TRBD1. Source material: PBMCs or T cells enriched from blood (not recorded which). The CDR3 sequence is CASRPGTGETEAFF. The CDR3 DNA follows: TGTGCCAGCCGACCTGGGACAGGGGAGACTGAAGCTTTCTTT.